This TCR beta chain was obtained from a study of shared clonotypes between healthy human individuals. CDR1 is MNHNS, CDR2 SASEGT, per germline. Trimming took off 6 bases at V and 1 base at J, with 9 bases between the two ends. The CDR3 has 13 amino acids. Assay: immunoSEQ multiplex PCR; the TCRdb copy retains only in-frame clones and omits some. The table records approximately 2,300,000 clones, around 92% of them present only once. This TCR was recovered from a man between 18 and 29 years old in good health. Some clones in this sample may be carry-over from other donors' samples. The chain carries TRBV6-1 and TRBJ2-5; tentatively, D is TRBD2 (5 bases). Material: naive CD4+ T cells from PBMCs. Stated subset: CD45RA+ positively selected. The chain's CDR3 is CASSLASQETQYF. The CDR3, as DNA: TGTGCCAGCAGCTTAGCGTCCCAAGAGACCCAGTACTTC.